These 2 T cell receptor beta chains were sequenced from one sample in a study of shared clonotypes between healthy human individuals. Assay: immunoSEQ multiplex PCR; the TCRdb copy retains only in-frame clones and omits some. The data hold millions of clones, with roughly 92% observed a single time. Sequenced: naive CD4+ T cells sorted from blood. Subset given: CD45RA+ positively selected. The receptors were gathered from a young man in good health.

V usage is TRBV10-1 and J usage is TRBJ1-1; D is perhaps TRBD1 (6 bases). From germline, CDR1 is WNHNN and CDR2 SYGVQD (reference sequence). V lost 5 bases and J lost 1, with 17 bases in between. This CDR3 is 16 amino acids long. The CDR3 sequence: CASSPRGRIENTEAFF. In DNA, the CDR3 is TGCGCCAGCAGTCCCCGGGGGCGCATAGAGAACACTGAAGCTTTCTTT.

The gene calls are TRBV7-2 and TRBJ1-4, with D possibly being TRBD1 (5 bases). This CDR3 is 14 amino acids long. Trimming shortened V by 3 bases and J by 8 bases, and 13 bases separated the two germline ends. Germline V lookup: CDR1 SGHTA, CDR2 FQGNSA. The DNA of the CDR3 is TGTGCCAGCAGCTTCGGGGGAGCTGGAGAAAAACTGTTTTTT. Protein sequence: CASSFGGAGEKLFF.